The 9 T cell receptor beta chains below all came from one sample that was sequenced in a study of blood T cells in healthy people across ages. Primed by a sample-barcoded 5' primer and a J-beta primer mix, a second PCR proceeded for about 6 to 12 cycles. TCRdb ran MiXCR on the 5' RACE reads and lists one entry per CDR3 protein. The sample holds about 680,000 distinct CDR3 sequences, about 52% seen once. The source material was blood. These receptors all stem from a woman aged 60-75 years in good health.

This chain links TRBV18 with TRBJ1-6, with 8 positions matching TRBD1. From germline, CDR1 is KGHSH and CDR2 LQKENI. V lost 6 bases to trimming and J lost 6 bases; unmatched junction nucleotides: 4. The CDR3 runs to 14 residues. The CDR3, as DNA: TGTGCCAGCTCTCCGGACAGGGCTAATTCACCCCTCCACTTT. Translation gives CASSPDRANSPLHF.

The CDR3 bases are TGTGCCAGCGGACTAGCGGGAGGTGTCAAAAACATTCAGTACTTC. Protein sequence: CASGLAGGVKNIQYF. The chain joins TRBV10-3 to TRBJ2-4; TRBD2 matches at 14 bases. The V gene's germline CDR1 is ENHRY and CDR2 SYGVKD. J gave up 3 bases and V 10 bases, and 5 bases lay outside the gene matches. There are 15 residues in the CDR3.

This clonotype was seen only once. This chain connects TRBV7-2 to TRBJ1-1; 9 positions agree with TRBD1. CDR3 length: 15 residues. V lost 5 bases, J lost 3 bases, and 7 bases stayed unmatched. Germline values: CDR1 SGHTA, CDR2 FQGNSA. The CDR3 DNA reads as TGTGCCAGCAGCCCCAACAGGGGGCAGGACACTGAAGCTTTCTTT. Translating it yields CASSPNRGQDTEAFF.

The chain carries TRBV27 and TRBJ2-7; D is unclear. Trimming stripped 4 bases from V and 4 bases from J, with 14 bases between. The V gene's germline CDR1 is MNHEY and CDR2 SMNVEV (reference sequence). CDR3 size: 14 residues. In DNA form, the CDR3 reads TGTGCCAGCAGTTATAAGCGAGTATTGTACGAGCAGTACTTC. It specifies CASSYKRVLYEQYF.

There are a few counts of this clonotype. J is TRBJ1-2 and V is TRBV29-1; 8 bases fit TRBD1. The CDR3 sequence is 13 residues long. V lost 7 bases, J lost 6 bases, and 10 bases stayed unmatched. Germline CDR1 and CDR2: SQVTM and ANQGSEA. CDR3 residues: CSAGLGQGNGYTF. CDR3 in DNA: TGCAGCGCCGGATTAGGACAGGGTAATGGCTACACCTTC.

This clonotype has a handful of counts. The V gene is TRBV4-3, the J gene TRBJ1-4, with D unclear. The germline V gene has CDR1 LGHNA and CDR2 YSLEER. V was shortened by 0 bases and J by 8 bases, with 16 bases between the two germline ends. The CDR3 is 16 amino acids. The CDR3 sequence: CASSQDVPRGVEKLFF. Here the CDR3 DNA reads TGCGCCAGCAGCCAAGATGTACCCCGCGGGGTCGAAAAACTGTTTTTT.

CDR3 nucleotides: TGTGCCAGCATGAGACAGGGTAGCTCCTACAATGAGCAGTTCTTC. It yields the protein CASMRQGSSYNEQFF. This chain uses TRBV2 with TRBJ2-1; TRBD1 matches at 7 bases. The CDR3 runs 15 residues. CDR1 and CDR2 from the germline V gene are SNHLY and FYNNEI. V shed 7 bases and J 0 bases; nucleotides not matched to a gene: 6.

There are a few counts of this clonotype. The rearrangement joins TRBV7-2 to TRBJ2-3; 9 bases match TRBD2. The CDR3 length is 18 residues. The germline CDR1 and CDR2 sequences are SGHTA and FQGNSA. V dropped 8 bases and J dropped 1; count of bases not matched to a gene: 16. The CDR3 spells CASRGSSGTPAGTDTQYF. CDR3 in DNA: TGTGCCAGCCGGGGGTCTAGCGGGACCCCGGCCGGCACAGATACGCAGTATTTT.

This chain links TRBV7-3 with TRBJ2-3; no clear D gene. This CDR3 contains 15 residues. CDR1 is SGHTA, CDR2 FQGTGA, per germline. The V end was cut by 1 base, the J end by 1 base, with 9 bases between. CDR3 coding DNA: TGTGCCAGCAGCTTAAACGGCGGCCGCACAGATACGCAGTATTTT. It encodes CASSLNGGRTDTQYF.